The 30 T cell receptor beta chains in this list originate from one sample, sequenced in a study of blood T cell repertoires in COVID-19. The method was immunoSEQ multiplex PCR; TCRdb's version includes in-frame clones alone and lacks a portion of them. The sample shows about 300,000 clones, around 88% of them seen only once. Sequenced sample: peripheral blood. The origin of the receptors is a woman aged 45 to 65 with acute or convalescent COVID-19.

V and J are TRBV5-1 and TRBJ2-1, with D possibly matching TRBD2 (7 bases). Between the trimmed V and J ends, which lost 2 bases and 0 bases, there was a span of 12 bases. CDR3 length: 16 residues. From germline, CDR1 is SGHRS and CDR2 YFSETQ. CDR3 DNA: TGCGCCAGCAGCTTACAGGGAGGGAGCTCCTACAATGAGCAGTTCTTC. This encodes CASSLQGGSSYNEQFF.

V and J are TRBV28 and TRBJ2-3; D ambiguous. Germline V gene lookup returns CDR1 MDHEN and CDR2 SYDVKM. Trimming stripped 3 bases from V and 1 base from J, with 5 bases between. This CDR3 has 13 amino acids. The CDR3 bases are TGTGCCAGCAGTTTGGCCCGCACAGATACGCAGTATTTT. As protein: CASSLARTDTQYF. The entire variable domain, with the rest obtained from reference TRBV28 and TRBJ2-3, is as follows: DVKVTQSSRYLVKRTGEKVFLECVQDMDHENMFWYRQDPGLGLRLIYFSYDVKMKEKGDIPEGYSVSREKKERFSLILESASTNQTSMYLCASSLARTDTQYFGPGTRLTVL.

This clone is a singleton in its sample. The chain combines TRBV5-1 with TRBJ2-5; no clear D gene. The CDR3 contains 12 residues. Deletions cut 3 bases from V and 0 bases from J, with 3 bases between. Germline CDR1 reads SGHRS; CDR2 reads YFSETQ. The CDR3 is CASSSNQETQYF. CDR3 nucleotides: TGCGCCAGCAGCTCAAACCAAGAGACCCAGTACTTC.

This chain uses TRBV20-1 with TRBJ2-7, with D maybe TRBD2 (6 bases). V lost 3 bases and J 0 bases, leaving 12 bases between the germline ends. CDR3 length: 14 amino acids. Germline V gene data show CDR1 as DFQATT and CDR2 as SNEGSKA (reference sequence). In DNA form, the CDR3 reads TGCAGTGCTAGTCGGTGGGGAGGCTCCTACGAGCAGTACTTC. Encoded protein: CSASRWGGSYEQYF.

The chain recombines TRBV7-2 with TRBJ1-1; D is undetermined. Per the germline V gene, CDR1 is SGHTA and CDR2 is FQGNSA. This CDR3 has 14 residues. V lost 5 bases, J lost 5 bases, and 15 bases lay in between. The CDR3 reads CASSLSWGGTEAFF. In DNA form, the CDR3 reads TGTGCCAGCAGCCTTAGTTGGGGAGGGACTGAAGCTTTCTTT. Full variable domain (remainder filled in from reference TRBV7-2 and TRBJ1-1): GAGVSQSPSNKVTEKGKDVELRCDPISGHTALYWYRQSLGQGLEFLIYFQGNSAPDKSGLPSDRFSAERTGGSVSTLTIQRTQQEDSAVYLCASSLSWGGTEAFFGQGTRLTVV.

This chain uses TRBV4-1 with TRBJ1-2, with unresolved D. Germline values: CDR1 MGHRA, CDR2 YSYEKL. The CDR3 sequence is 16 residues long. The V and J ends lost 1 base and 6 bases respectively, with 18 bases between them. The CDR3 sequence is CASSQVNMGFSDGYTF. The CDR3 DNA follows: TGCGCCAGCAGCCAAGTGAATATGGGCTTTTCGGATGGCTACACCTTC.

The chain combines TRBV3-1 (or the pseudogene TRBV3-2) with TRBJ2-5; D is ambiguous. The V gene lost 0 bases and the J gene lost 5 bases, with 10 bases spanning the gap. This CDR3 has 14 amino acids. Per germline, CDR1 LGHDT and CDR2 YNNKEL (reference sequence). The CDR3 DNA reads TGTGCCAGCAGCCAAGAGAGTAGCCGGGAGACCCAGTACTTC. As protein: CASSQESSRETQYF.

The table lists this clone with a count of one. This chain links TRBV5-1 with TRBJ1-1; weak D call: TRBD1 (5 bases). Per germline, CDR1 SGHRS and CDR2 YFSETQ. The CDR3 covers 16 residues. The V and J ends lost 1 base and 6 bases respectively, with 19 bases between them. The CDR3 loop reads CASSLMGRQGKAEAFF. CDR3 nucleotides: TGCGCCAGCAGCTTGATGGGGAGGCAGGGTAAGGCTGAAGCTTTCTTT.

V and J are TRBV10-3 and TRBJ1-1; TRBD1 might be the D (6 bases). V lost 2 bases and J 3 bases, leaving 10 bases between the germline ends. Germline V CDR1 and CDR2: ENHRY, SYGVKD. The CDR3 is 14 amino acids. The CDR3 nucleotides read TGTGCCATCAGTGAGGCGTCAGGGGACACTGAAGCTTTCTTT. Amino acid sequence: CAISEASGDTEAFF.

The rearrangement links TRBV7-2 to TRBJ2-1; D gene uncertain. In germline, CDR1 is SGHTA, CDR2 FQGNSA. The CDR3 has 15 amino acids. Trimming stripped 2 bases from V and 0 bases from J, with 8 bases between. CDR3 DNA: TGTGCCAGCAGCTTAACGGCTAGCTCCTACAATGAGCAGTTCTTC. It specifies CASSLTASSYNEQFF. Supplemented by reference TRBV7-2 and TRBJ2-1, the full variable domain reads GAGVSQSPSNKVTEKGKDVELRCDPISGHTALYWYRQSLGQGLEFLIYFQGNSAPDKSGLPSDRFSAERTGGSVSTLTIQRTQQEDSAVYLCASSLTASSYNEQFFGPGTRLTVL.

The chain employs TRBV14 and TRBJ1-6; unclear D gene. V was cut by 4 bases and J by 13 bases, with 29 bases left in between. Germline V CDR1 and CDR2: SGHDN, FVKESK. This CDR3 region has 18 residues. CDR3 in amino acids: CASSLSRFRRVGEGPLHF. CDR3 in DNA: TGTGCCAGCAGCCTAAGTCGGTTCAGGCGAGTTGGGGAGGGCCCCCTCCACTTT.

In this sample, this clone turned up once. The chain combines TRBV3-1 (or the pseudogene TRBV3-2) with TRBJ2-7, with 10 nucleotides matching TRBD2. CDR3 size: 15 residues. With 6 bases clipped from V and 3 bases from J, the junction kept 8 bases outside the gene matches. Germline V CDR1 and CDR2: LGHDT, YNNKEL (reference sequence). DNA for the CDR3: TGTGCCAGCAGGCTTACCGGGACTAGCGACTACGAGCAGTACTTC. As protein: CASRLTGTSDYEQYF.

The V call is TRBV5-4, the J call TRBJ2-7; TRBD2 might be the D (6 bases). V was clipped by 7 bases and J by 3 bases, with 14 bases between them. From germline, CDR1 is SGHNT and CDR2 YYREEE (reference sequence). This CDR3 spans 13 amino acids. CDR3 nucleotides: TGTGCCAGCTCCCCCCCGGGAGACTACGAGCAGTACTTC. The encoded protein is CASSPPGDYEQYF. Full variable domain (rest looked up from reference TRBV5-4 and TRBJ2-7): ETGVTQSPTHLIKTRGQQVTLRCSSQSGHNTVSWYQQALGQGPQFIFQYYREEENGRGNFPPRFSGLQFPNYSSELNVNALELDDSALYLCASSPPGDYEQYFGPGTRLTVT.

This chain connects TRBV28 to TRBJ1-5; TRBD1 matches at 7 bases. V shed 7 bases and J 4 bases; nucleotides not matched to a gene: 4. This CDR3 comprises 13 residues. CDR1 and CDR2 (germline): MDHEN, SYDVKM. The CDR3 reads CASTWTGNQPQHF. CDR3 DNA sequence: TGTGCCAGCACTTGGACAGGTAATCAGCCCCAGCATTTT. Based on the CDR3 plus reference TRBV28 and TRBJ1-5, the full variable domain is DVKVTQSSRYLVKRTGEKVFLECVQDMDHENMFWYRQDPGLGLRLIYFSYDVKMKEKGDIPEGYSVSREKKERFSLILESASTNQTSMYLCASTWTGNQPQHFGDGTRLSIL.

The rearrangement uses TRBV12-5 and TRBJ1-2, with 9 bases identical to TRBD1. There are 13 residues in the CDR3. The junction had 4 bases not matched to a gene; V was cut back by 7 bases and J by 4 bases. Germline CDR1 is LGHNT and CDR2 is FRNRAP. The CDR3 sequence: CASVATGGYGYTF. Here the CDR3 DNA reads TGTGCTAGTGTCGCGACAGGGGGCTATGGCTACACCTTC.

This clone has just one count. The chain is built from TRBV3-1 (or the pseudogene TRBV3-2) and TRBJ1-3; D is unclear. Germline CDR1 is LGHDT and CDR2 is YNNKEL (reference sequence). Deletions cut 4 bases from V and 4 bases from J, with 14 bases between. There are 15 residues in the CDR3. CDR3 region: CASSPLASAGNTIYF. Here the CDR3 DNA reads TGTGCCAGCAGCCCCTTAGCATCGGCCGGAAACACCATATATTTT.

The genes are TRBV6-1 and TRBJ1-1; D may be TRBD1 (5 bases). V was shortened by 1 base and J by 10 bases, with 10 bases between the two germline ends. Germline V lookup: CDR1 MNHNS, CDR2 SASEGT. The CDR3 totals 12 residues. The CDR3 nucleotides are TGTGCCAGCAGTGAAGGTCAGGGTAGAGCTTTCTTT. Residues: CASSEGQGRAFF.

The chain uses TRBV6-5 and TRBJ2-7; possible D gene TRBD1, 5 bases. Looked up from germline, CDR1 is MNHEY and CDR2 is SVGAGI. The CDR3 covers 11 residues. The V end was cut by 8 bases, the J end by 3 bases, with 8 bases between. Here the CDR3 DNA reads TGTGCCAGCTTAGGGGTCTACGAGCAGTACTTC. Translation: CASLGVYEQYF.

This clone was recorded at least ten times. The rearrangement uses TRBV6-5 and TRBJ1-2; D unresolved. The CDR3 runs to 13 residues. The germline CDR1 and CDR2 sequences are MNHEY and SVGAGI. The V end lost 1 base, the J end lost 5 bases, and 8 bases lay between the germline ends. CDR3 loop: CASSYFGGYGYTF. The CDR3 nucleotides read TGTGCCAGCAGTTACTTTGGAGGGTATGGCTACACCTTC.

This chain links TRBV3-1 (or the pseudogene TRBV3-2) with TRBJ2-5; TRBD2 matches at 7 bases. This CDR3 region has 16 residues. Per germline, CDR1 LGHDT and CDR2 YNNKEL (reference sequence). Trimming took 0 bases from V and 2 from J; bases not matched to a gene: 6. The CDR3 spells CASSQDLAGAQETQYF. In DNA form, the CDR3 reads TGTGCCAGCAGCCAAGATCTGGCGGGAGCTCAAGAGACCCAGTACTTC.

The gene calls are TRBV6-5 and TRBJ1-6, with a possible D match to TRBD1 (6 bases). CDR1 and CDR2 from the germline V gene are MNHEY and SVGAGI. The CDR3 totals 13 residues. V shed 7 bases and J shed 2 bases, with 6 bases lying between them. The CDR3 coding sequence is TGTGCCAGCACAGGGGCCTATAATTCACCCCTCCACTTT. This gives the protein CASTGAYNSPLHF.

V usage is TRBV20-1 and J usage is TRBJ2-7, with a tentative D call TRBD1 (5 bases). Trimming took 3 bases from V and 4 from J, leaving 13 bases between them. This CDR3 region has 13 residues. Germline-derived CDR1 and CDR2 are DFQATT and SNEGSKA (reference sequence). This chain's CDR3 is CSASLLPGYEQYF. DNA for the CDR3: TGCAGTGCTAGTCTACTCCCAGGGTACGAGCAGTACTTC.

This chain connects TRBV3-1 (or the pseudogene TRBV3-2) to TRBJ2-5, with 9 bases that match TRBD1. CDR3 length: 14 amino acids. The germline CDR1 and CDR2 sequences are LGHDT and YNNKEL (reference sequence). V shed 4 bases, J shed 1 base, and the junction held 1 base outside the gene matches. The CDR3 region is CASSLQGAQETQYF. The CDR3 DNA reads TGTGCCAGCAGCCTACAGGGGGCCCAAGAGACCCAGTACTTC.

In its sample, this clone ranks as medium-sized. The chain is built from TRBV10-2 and TRBJ2-2; weak D call: TRBD1 (5 bases). Trimming took off 4 bases at V and 5 bases at J, with 11 bases between the two ends. There are 14 residues in the CDR3. The germline V gene encodes CDR1 WSHSY and CDR2 SAAADI. CDR3 DNA: TGCGCCAGCAGTGCTACGGACACTACCGGGGAGCTGTTTTTT. It yields the protein CASSATDTTGELFF.

This rearrangement joins TRBV18 to TRBJ2-1, with 11 bases that match TRBD1. J lost 10 bases, V lost 0 bases, and 5 bases had no gene match. The CDR3 is 15 amino acids. Germline V gene lookup returns CDR1 KGHSH and CDR2 LQKENI. The chain's CDR3 is CASSPPGDRGNEQFF. The CDR3 nucleotides are TGTGCCAGCTCACCACCCGGGGACAGGGGGAACGAGCAGTTCTTC.

The CDR3 region is CASSFGLWGYTF. The CDR3 DNA sequence: TGTGCCAGCAGCTTTGGACTCTGGGGCTACACCTTC. The chain couples TRBV7-2 to TRBJ1-2; D is unresolved. Trimming shortened V by 3 bases and J by 8 bases, and 10 bases separated the two germline ends. The CDR3 sequence is 12 residues long. Germline-derived CDR1 and CDR2 are SGHTA and FQGNSA.

This clone was picked up one time. The chain couples TRBV2 to TRBJ2-3; TRBD1 agrees at 10 bases. V trimming: 9 bases; J trimming: 5 bases; junction bases outside the gene matches: 5. The CDR3 has 13 residues. Per the germline V gene, CDR1 is SNHLY and CDR2 is FYNNEI. This CDR3 is CASKTGGKDTQYF. For the CDR3, the DNA is TGTGCCAGTAAGACAGGGGGCAAAGATACGCAGTATTTT.

V is TRBV6-6 and J is TRBJ1-2; 8 nucleotides match TRBD1. V shed 2 bases, J shed 14 bases, and the junction held 7 bases outside the gene matches. From germline, CDR1 is MNHNY and CDR2 SVGAGI (reference sequence). The CDR3 extends over 12 amino acids. The CDR3: CASSYGTGTGTF. CDR3 DNA sequence: TGTGCCAGCAGTTACGGGACAGGAACTGGTACCTTC.

The chain is built from TRBV5-1 and TRBJ2-4, with TRBD1 matching over 11 bases. CDR1 is SGHRS and CDR2 is YFSETQ in the germline V gene. The V gene end was trimmed by 4 bases and the J gene end by 8 bases; junction bases not matched to a gene: 8. The CDR3 loop spans 15 amino acids. CDR3 coding DNA: TGCGCCAGCAGCACATCCGGGACAGGGGGTGACATTCAGTACTTC. Encoded protein: CASSTSGTGGDIQYF.

V is TRBV5-5 and J is TRBJ1-2; D is undetermined. The CDR3 consists of 10 residues. The V gene's germline CDR1 is SGHKS and CDR2 YYEKEE (reference sequence). Trimming left V 4 bases short and J 7 bases short, with 5 bases between. The CDR3 here is CASSTSGYTF. The CDR3 coding sequence is TGTGCCAGCAGCACGAGTGGCTACACCTTC.